This section outlines one T cell receptor (beta chain) sequence together with its context. The source of the sample is a study of cytotoxic CD8 clonotypes in ibrutinib-treated CLL. Generated by immunoSEQ multiplex PCR, the TCRdb table keeps only in-frame clones and is missing some. The table lists about 330,000 clones, roughly two thirds of them singletons. There are 15 residues in the CDR3. The germline CDR1 and CDR2 sequences are MDHEN and SYDVKM. With 5 bases clipped from V and 7 bases from J, the junction kept 13 bases outside the gene matches. The chain links TRBV28 to TRBJ1-2; TRBD1 matches 7 bases. This material consisted of PBMCs, taken after 36 months of ibrutinib treatment. The sequence was obtained from a human donor with chronic lymphocytic leukemia. The CDR3 protein is CASSPKGDRVLGYTF. The CDR3 region has the DNA TGTGCCAGCAGTCCAAAGGGAGACAGGGTTCTTGGCTACACCTTC.